Shown below are 7 T cell receptor beta chains from a single sample sequenced in a study of blood T cell repertoires in COVID-19. Here immunoSEQ multiplex PCR was the method, and the copy in TCRdb shows in-frame clones only, minus some. The data show about 480,000 clones, over 75% seen once. The material sequenced was PBMCs or T cells enriched from blood (not recorded which). These receptor sequences come from a woman aged 40-49 years who had recovered from COVID-19.

V gene TRBV10-2 combines with J gene TRBJ1-6, with D possibly matching TRBD1 (5 bases). The CDR3 totals 15 residues. In germline, CDR1 is WSHSY, CDR2 SAAADI. The V end lost 6 bases, the J end lost 10 bases, and 19 bases lay between the germline ends. CDR3 in DNA: TGCGCCAGCAGCAGAACCGCCACGGGGGAGTCACCCCTCCACTTT. It codes for CASSRTATGESPLHF.

V usage is TRBV9 and J usage is TRBJ1-4; no reliable D call. The germline CDR1 and CDR2 sequences are SGDLS and YYNGEE. V was cut by 0 bases and J by 8 bases, with 11 bases left in between. The CDR3 consists of 14 residues. The CDR3 DNA reads TGTGCCAGCAGCGTAGAACAGCGGGCCGAAAAACTGTTTTTT. It codes for CASSVEQRAEKLFF.

The V gene is TRBV5-1, the J gene TRBJ1-3; TRBD1 matches 9 bases. This CDR3 is 19 amino acids long. Germline V gives CDR1 SGHRS, CDR2 YFSETQ. The ends lost 3 bases at V and 0 bases at J; junction bases unmatched: 13. CDR3 amino acids: CASSSLQGTGQSSGNTIYF. In DNA form, the CDR3 reads TGCGCCAGCAGCTCGCTACAGGGGACAGGGCAAAGCTCTGGAAACACCATATATTTT.

The rearrangement links TRBV29-1 to TRBJ2-5; TRBD1 agrees at 11 bases. CDR3 length: 16 amino acids. CDR1 and CDR2 from the germline V gene are SQVTM and ANQGSEA. V was pared by 4 bases and J by 7 bases, with 14 bases of the junction left unmatched. CDR3 residues: CSVGRSGDRGEGTQYF. In DNA, the CDR3 is TGCAGCGTTGGGAGATCTGGGGACAGGGGGGAGGGGACCCAGTACTTC.

This clone was seen a single time. The chain combines TRBV4-3 with TRBJ2-3; TRBD2 agrees at 8 bases. J gave up 2 bases and V 6 bases, and 7 bases lay outside the gene matches. The germline V gene has CDR1 LGHNA and CDR2 YSLEER. The CDR3 has 15 amino acids. The CDR3, as DNA: TGCGCCAGCAGTGAGTCTAGCGGGCACACAGATACGCAGTATTTT. It encodes CASSESSGHTDTQYF.

The chain joins TRBV13 to TRBJ2-3; TRBD2 matches at 12 bases. Unmatched junction bases numbered 8, after V lost 1 base and J lost 0 bases. This CDR3 is 19 amino acids long. In germline, CDR1 is PRHDT, CDR2 FYEKMQ (reference sequence). CDR3 nucleotides: TGTGCCAGCAGCTTAGATTCCAGTGGGACTAGCGGGAGCACAGATACGCAGTATTTT. It specifies CASSLDSSGTSGSTDTQYF. Full variable domain (outside the CDR3, taken from reference TRBV13 and TRBJ2-3): AAGVIQSPRHLIKEKRETATLKCYPIPRHDTVYWYQQGPGQDPQFLISFYEKMQSDKGSIPDRFSAQQFSDYHSELNMSSLELGDSALYFCASSLDSSGTSGSTDTQYFGPGTRLTVL.

V and J are TRBV5-8 and TRBJ2-1; D is unresolved. The CDR3 sequence is 14 residues long. Trimming took 2 bases from V and 4 from J, leaving 10 bases between them. Germline V gene sequence: CDR1 SGHTS, CDR2 YDEGEE. CDR3 nucleotides: TGTGCCAGCAGCTTCCGCCCACAATACAATGAGCAGTTCTTC. Translation: CASSFRPQYNEQFF. The entire variable domain, with the rest obtained from reference TRBV5-8 and TRBJ2-1, is as follows: EAGVTQSPTHLIKTRGQQATLRCSPISGHTSVYWYQQALGLGLQFLLWYDEGEERNRGNFPPRFSGRQFPNYSSELNVNALELEDSALYLCASSFRPQYNEQFFGPGTRLTVL.